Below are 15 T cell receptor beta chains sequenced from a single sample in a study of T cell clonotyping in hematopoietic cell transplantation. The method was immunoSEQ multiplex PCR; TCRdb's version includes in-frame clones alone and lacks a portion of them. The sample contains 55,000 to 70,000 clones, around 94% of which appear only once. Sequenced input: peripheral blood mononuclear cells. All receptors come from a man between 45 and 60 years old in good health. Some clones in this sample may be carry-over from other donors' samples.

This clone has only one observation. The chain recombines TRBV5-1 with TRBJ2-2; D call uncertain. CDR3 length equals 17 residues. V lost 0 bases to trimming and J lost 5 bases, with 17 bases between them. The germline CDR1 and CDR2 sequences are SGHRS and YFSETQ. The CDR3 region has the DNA TGCGCCAGCAGCTTGGCCAAGTCTGAGGTCCGAACCGGGGAGCTGTTTTTT. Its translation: CASSLAKSEVRTGELFF.

CDR3 residues: CASSEMTIQYF. The DNA for the CDR3 is TGTGCCAGCAGTGAAATGACGATCCAGTACTTC. The genes are TRBV2 and TRBJ2-5; no clear D gene. Germline CDR1 reads SNHLY; CDR2 reads FYNNEI. The CDR3 length is 11 residues. The V end lost 2 bases, the J end lost 10 bases, and 8 bases lay between the germline ends.

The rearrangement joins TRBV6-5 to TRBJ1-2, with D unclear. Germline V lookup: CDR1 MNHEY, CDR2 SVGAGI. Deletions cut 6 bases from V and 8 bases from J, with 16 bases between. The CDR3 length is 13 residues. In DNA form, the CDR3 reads TGTGCCAGCAGCAACGGCCAGCACAGCGGCTACACCTTC. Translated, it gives CASSNGQHSGYTF.

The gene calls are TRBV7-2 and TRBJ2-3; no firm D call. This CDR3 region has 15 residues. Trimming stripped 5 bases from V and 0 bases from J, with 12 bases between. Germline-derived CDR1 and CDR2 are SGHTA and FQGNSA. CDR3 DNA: TGTGCCAGCAGCCCCGAGTACCTCAGCACAGATACGCAGTATTTT. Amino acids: CASSPEYLSTDTQYF.

The CDR3 protein is CASSDPSRAENTEAFF. The CDR3 DNA reads TGTGCCAGCAGTGACCCCTCCCGAGCAGAGAACACTGAAGCTTTCTTT. The gene calls are TRBV6-4 and TRBJ1-1; no clear D gene. This CDR3 contains 16 residues. The germline V gene has CDR1 MRHNA and CDR2 SNTAGT. The V end lost 2 bases, the J end lost 1 base, and 14 bases lay between the germline ends.

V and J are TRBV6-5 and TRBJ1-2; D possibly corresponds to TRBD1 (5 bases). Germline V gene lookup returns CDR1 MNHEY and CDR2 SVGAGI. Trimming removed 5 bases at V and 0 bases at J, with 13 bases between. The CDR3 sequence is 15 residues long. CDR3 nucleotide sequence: TGTGCCAGCAGTCCTATCAGGGCAGCTAACTATGGCTACACCTTC. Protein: CASSPIRAANYGYTF.

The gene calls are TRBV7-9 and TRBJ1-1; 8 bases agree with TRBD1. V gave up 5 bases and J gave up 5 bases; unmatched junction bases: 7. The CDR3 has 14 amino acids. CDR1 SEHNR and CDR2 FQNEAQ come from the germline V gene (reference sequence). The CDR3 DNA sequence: TGTGCCAGCAGCCCGAGACAGGGGAGGACTGAAGCTTTCTTT. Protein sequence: CASSPRQGRTEAFF.

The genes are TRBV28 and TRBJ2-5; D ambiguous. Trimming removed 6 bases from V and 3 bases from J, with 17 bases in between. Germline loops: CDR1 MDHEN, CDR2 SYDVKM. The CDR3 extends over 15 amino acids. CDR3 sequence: CASSLTSGFKETQYF. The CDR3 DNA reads TGTGCCAGCAGCCTAACTTCCGGTTTTAAAGAGACCCAGTACTTC.

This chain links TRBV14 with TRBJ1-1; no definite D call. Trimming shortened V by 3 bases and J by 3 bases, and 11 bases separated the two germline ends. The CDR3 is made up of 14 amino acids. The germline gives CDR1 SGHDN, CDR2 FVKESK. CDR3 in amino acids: CASSQEGRYTEAFF. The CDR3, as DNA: TGTGCCAGCAGCCAGGAAGGTCGATACACTGAAGCTTTCTTT.

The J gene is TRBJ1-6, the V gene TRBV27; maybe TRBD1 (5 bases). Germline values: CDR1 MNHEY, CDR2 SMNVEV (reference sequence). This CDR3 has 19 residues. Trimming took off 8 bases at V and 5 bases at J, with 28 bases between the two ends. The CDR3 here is CASRGAKEGFPVHNSPLHF. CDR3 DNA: TGTGCCAGCCGAGGGGCCAAGGAAGGGTTCCCCGTTCATAATTCACCCCTCCACTTT.

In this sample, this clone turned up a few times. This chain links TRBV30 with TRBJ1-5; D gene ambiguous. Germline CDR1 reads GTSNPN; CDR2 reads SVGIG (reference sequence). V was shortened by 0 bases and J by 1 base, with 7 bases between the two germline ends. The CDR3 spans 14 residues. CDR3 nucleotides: TGTGCCTGGAGTGTTAGACCCAGCAATCAGCCCCAGCATTTT. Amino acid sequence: CAWSVRPSNQPQHF.

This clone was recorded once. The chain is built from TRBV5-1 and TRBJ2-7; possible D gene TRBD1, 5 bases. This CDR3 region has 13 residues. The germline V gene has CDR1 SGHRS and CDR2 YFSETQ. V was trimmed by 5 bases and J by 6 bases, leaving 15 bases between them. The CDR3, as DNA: TGCGCCAGCAGACTCACGGGTGGGGCCGAGCAGTACTTC. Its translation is CASRLTGGAEQYF.

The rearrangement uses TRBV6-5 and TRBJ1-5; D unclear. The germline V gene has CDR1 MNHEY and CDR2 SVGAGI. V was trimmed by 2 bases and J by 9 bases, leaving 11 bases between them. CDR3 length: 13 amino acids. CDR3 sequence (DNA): TGTGCCAGCAGTTACCAAGGCGGCCCGCCCCAGCATTTT. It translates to CASSYQGGPPQHF.

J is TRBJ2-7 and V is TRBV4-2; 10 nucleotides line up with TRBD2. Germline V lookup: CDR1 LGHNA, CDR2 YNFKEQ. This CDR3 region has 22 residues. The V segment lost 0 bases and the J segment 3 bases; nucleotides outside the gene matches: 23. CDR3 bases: TGTGCCAGCAGCCAAGATTTAGCGGGAGGTGCTTTCCTGATAACCTCGGGCTACGAGCAGTACTTC. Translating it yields CASSQDLAGGAFLITSGYEQYF.

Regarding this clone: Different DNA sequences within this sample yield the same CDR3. The CDR3 spells CASSLSTDTQYF. DNA of the CDR3: TGTGCCAGCAGCCTGAGCACAGATACGCAGTATTTT. The chain has TRBV7-2 and TRBJ2-3; D is uncertain. The CDR3 has 12 amino acids. CDR1 and CDR2 (germline): SGHTA, FQGNSA. Trimming removed 5 bases at V and 0 bases at J, with 3 bases between. Variable domain in full (rest from reference TRBV7-2 and TRBJ2-3): GAGVSQSPSNKVTEKGKDVELRCDPISGHTALYWYRQSLGQGLEFLIYFQGNSAPDKSGLPSDRFSAERTGGSVSTLTIQRTQQEDSAVYLCASSLSTDTQYFGPGTRLTVL.